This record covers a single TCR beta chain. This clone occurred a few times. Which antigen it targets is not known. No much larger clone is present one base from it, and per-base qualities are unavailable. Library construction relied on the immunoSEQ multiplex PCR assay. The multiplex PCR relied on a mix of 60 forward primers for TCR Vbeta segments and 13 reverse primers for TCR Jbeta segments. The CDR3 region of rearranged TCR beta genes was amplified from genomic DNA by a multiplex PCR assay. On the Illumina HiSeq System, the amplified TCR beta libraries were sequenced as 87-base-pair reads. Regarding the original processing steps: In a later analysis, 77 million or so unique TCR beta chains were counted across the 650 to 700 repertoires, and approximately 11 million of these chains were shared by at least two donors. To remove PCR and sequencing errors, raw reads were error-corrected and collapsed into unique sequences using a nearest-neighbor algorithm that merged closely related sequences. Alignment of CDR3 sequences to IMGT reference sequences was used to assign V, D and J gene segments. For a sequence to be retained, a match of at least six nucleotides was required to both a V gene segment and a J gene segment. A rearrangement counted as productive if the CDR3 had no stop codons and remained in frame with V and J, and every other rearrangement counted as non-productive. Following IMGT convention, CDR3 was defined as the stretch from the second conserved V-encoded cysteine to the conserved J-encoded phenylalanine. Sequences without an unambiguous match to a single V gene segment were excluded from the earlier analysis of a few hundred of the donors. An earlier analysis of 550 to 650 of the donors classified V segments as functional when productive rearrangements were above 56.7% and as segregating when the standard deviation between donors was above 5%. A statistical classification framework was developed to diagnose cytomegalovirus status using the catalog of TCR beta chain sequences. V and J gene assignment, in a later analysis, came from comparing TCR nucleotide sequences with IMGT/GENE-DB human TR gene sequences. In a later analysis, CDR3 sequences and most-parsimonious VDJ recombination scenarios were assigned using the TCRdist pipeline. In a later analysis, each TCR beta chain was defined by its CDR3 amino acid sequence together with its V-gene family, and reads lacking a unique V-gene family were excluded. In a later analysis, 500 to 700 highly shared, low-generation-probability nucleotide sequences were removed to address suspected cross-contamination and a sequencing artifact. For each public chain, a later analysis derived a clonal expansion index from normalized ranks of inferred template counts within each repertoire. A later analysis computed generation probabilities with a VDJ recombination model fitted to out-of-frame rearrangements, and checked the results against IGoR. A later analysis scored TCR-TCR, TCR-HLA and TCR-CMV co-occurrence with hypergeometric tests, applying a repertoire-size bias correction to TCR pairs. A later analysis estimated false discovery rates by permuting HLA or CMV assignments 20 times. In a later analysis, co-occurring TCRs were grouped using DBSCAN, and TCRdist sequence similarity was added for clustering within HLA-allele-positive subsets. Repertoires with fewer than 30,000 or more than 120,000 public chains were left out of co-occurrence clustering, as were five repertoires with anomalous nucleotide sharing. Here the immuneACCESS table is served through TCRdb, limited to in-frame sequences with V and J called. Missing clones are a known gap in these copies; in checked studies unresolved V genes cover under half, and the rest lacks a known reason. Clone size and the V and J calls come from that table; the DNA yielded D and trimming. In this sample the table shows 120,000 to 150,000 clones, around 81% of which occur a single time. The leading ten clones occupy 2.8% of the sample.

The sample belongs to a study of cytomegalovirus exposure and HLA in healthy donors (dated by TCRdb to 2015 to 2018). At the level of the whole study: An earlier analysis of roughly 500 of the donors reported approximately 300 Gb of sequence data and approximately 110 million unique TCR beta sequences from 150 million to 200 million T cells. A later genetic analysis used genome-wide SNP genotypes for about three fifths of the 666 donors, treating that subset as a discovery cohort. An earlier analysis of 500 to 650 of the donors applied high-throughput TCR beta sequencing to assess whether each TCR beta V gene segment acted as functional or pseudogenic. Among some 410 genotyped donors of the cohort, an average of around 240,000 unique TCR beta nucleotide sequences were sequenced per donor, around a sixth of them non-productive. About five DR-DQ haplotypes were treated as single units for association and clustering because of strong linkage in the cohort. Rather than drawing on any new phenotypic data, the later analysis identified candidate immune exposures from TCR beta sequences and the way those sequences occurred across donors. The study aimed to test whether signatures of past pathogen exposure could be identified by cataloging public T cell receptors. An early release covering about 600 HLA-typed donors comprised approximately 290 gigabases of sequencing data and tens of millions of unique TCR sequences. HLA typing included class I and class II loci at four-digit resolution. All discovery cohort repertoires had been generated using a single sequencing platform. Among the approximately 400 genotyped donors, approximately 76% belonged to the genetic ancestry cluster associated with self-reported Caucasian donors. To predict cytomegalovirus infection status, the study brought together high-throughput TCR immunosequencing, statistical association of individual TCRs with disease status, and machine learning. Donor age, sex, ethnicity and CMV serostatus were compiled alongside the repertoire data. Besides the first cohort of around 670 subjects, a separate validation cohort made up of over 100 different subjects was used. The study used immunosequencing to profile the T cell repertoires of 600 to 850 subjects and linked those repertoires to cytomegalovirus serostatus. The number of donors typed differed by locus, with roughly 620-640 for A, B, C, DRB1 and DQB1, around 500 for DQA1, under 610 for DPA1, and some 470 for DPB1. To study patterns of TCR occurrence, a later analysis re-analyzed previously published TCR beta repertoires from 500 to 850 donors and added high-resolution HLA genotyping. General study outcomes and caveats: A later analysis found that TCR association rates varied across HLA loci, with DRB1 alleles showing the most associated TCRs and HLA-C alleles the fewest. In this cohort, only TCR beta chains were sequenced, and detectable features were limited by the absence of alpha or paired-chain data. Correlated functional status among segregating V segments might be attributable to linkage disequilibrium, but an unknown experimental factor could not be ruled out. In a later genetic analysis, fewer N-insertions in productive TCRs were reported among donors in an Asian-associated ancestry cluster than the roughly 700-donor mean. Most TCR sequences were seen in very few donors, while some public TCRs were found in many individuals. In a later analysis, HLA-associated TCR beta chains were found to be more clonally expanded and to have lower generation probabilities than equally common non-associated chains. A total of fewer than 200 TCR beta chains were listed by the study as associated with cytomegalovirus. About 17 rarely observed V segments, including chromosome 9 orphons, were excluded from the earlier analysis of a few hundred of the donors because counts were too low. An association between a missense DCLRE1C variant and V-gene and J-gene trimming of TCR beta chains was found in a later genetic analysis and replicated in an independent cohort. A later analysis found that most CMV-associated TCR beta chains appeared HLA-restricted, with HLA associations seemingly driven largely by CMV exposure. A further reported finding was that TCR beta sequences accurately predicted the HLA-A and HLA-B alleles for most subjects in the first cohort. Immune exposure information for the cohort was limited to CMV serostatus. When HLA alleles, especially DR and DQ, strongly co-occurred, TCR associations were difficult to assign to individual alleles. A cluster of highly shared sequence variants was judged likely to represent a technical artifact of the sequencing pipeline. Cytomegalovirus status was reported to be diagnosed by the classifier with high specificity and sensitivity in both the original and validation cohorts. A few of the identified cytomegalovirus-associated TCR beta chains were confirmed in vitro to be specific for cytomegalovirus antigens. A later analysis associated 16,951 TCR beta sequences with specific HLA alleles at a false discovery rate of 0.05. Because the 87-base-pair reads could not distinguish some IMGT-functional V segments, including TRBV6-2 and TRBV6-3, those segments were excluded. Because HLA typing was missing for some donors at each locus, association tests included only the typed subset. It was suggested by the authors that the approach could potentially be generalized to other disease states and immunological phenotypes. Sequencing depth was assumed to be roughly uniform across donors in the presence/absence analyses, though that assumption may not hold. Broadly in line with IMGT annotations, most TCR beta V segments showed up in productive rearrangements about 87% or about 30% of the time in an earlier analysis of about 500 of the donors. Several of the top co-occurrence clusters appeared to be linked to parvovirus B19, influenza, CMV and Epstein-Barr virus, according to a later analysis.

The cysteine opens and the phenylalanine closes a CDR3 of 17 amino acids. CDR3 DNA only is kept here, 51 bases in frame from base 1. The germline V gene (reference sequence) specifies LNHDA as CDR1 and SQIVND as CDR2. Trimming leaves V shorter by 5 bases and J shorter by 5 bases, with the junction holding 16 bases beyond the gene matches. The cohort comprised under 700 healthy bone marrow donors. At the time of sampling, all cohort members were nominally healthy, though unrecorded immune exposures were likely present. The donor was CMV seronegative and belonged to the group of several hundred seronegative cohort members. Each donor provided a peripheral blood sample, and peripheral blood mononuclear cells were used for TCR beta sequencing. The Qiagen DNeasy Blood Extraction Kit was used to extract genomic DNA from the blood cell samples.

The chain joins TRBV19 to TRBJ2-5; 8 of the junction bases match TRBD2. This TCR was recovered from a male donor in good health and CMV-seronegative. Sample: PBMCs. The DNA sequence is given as TGTGCCAGTAGTCTATCCCGGGAGGGATCAATCGTCGAGACCCAGTACTTC. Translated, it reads CASSLSREGSIVETQYF.